The 19 T cell receptor beta chains given below trace back to one sample, sequenced in a study of OX40 agonist ivuxolimab in advanced cancers. TCRdb's table, derived via immunoSEQ multiplex PCR, lists solely in-frame clones and lacks some. The sample lists about 53,000 clones; 82% were seen once. This material consisted of CD4+ or CD8+ T cells sorted from blood, taken in a trial of the OX40 agonist ivuxolimab. These TCRs come from an adult with an advanced solid tumor such as melanoma, head and neck, liver or kidney cancer.

The V and J genes are TRBV10-1 and TRBJ2-1, with TRBD2 identical over 10 bases. The CDR3 is made up of 13 amino acids. Germline trimming cut 8 bases from V and 13 bases from J; bases unmatched to any gene: 11. Germline V gene sequence: CDR1 WNHNN, CDR2 SYGVQD (reference sequence). The CDR3 region has the DNA TGCGCCAGCGGTCCTAGCGGGGGCGTGGGCCAGTTCTTC. It codes for CASGPSGGVGQFF.

This clone was seen a single time. This sequence joins TRBV7-8 and TRBJ1-1; D is ambiguous. The germline CDR1 and CDR2 sequences are SGHVS and FQNEAQ. The V end lost 0 bases, the J end lost 2 bases, and 10 bases lay between the germline ends. The CDR3 is 15 residues long. The CDR3 DNA reads as TGTGCCAGCAGCTTAGCGCTGGGAGTTAACACTGAAGCTTTCTTT. As protein: CASSLALGVNTEAFF.

The V gene is TRBV23-1, the J gene TRBJ2-2; the match to TRBD1 covers 10 bases. TRBV23-1 is classed as an ORF, of uncertain function. This CDR3 spans 19 amino acids. V shed 2 bases and J 4 bases; nucleotides not matched to a gene: 13. CDR3 coding DNA: TGCGCCAGCAGTCAACACAAAATCCCGGGACAGGGGCCCACCGGGGAGCTGTTTTTT. Its protein product is CASSQHKIPGQGPTGELFF.

There are a few counts of this clone. The chain is built from TRBV11-3 and TRBJ1-4; no clear D. Between the trimmed V and J ends, which lost 2 bases and 6 bases, there was a span of 4 bases. This CDR3 is 12 amino acids long. In germline, CDR1 is SGHNT, CDR2 YENEEA. The CDR3 protein is CASSLRDEKLFF. DNA of the CDR3: TGTGCCAGCAGCTTAAGGGATGAAAAACTGTTTTTT.

The chain carries TRBV4-1 and TRBJ2-1; TRBD2 aligns across 8 bases. The CDR3 runs to 16 residues. Per the germline V gene, CDR1 is MGHRA and CDR2 is YSYEKL. V trimming: 1 base; J trimming: 4 bases; junction bases outside the gene matches: 6. DNA of the CDR3: TGCGCCAGCAGCCAAGGCGGAATAGCGGGGTACAATGAGCAGTTCTTC. Translation: CASSQGGIAGYNEQFF.

V usage is TRBV21-1 and J usage is TRBJ2-5; TRBD2 is taken as the D call from the table, unchecked against the DNA. TRBV21-1 is an annotated pseudogene. The CDR3 spans 14 residues. In nucleotides, the CDR3 is TGTGCCAGCAGGACGAACCAGATCGGGGAGACCCAGTACTTC. Protein: CASRTNQIGETQYF.

This chain uses TRBV2 with TRBJ2-3, with unresolved D. CDR3 size: 15 residues. Trimming stripped 4 bases from V and 0 bases from J, with 11 bases between. The germline V gene encodes CDR1 SNHLY and CDR2 FYNNEI. CDR3 sequence reads: CASSVGYASTDTQYF. CDR3 DNA sequence: TGTGCCAGCAGTGTGGGGTACGCTAGCACAGATACGCAGTATTTT.

The J gene is TRBJ2-3, the V gene TRBV7-3, with 14 bases lining up with TRBD2. The germline gives CDR1 SGHTA, CDR2 FQGTGA. This CDR3 spans 19 amino acids. V was clipped by 1 base and J by 3 bases; unmatched bases: 9. CDR3 sequence: CASSLKPRTSGRSTDTQYF. CDR3 coding DNA: TGTGCCAGCAGCTTAAAACCCCGGACTAGCGGGAGGAGTACAGATACGCAGTATTTT.

V is TRBV11-2 and J is TRBJ1-6; TRBD1 agrees at 8 bases. The junction had 12 bases not matched to a gene; V was cut back by 5 bases and J by 6 bases. Germline V gives CDR1 SGHAT, CDR2 FQNNGV. CDR3 length: 17 residues. CDR3 protein: CASSPIGQGVFNSPLHF. The CDR3 region has the DNA TGTGCCAGCAGCCCGATCGGACAGGGAGTTTTTAATTCACCCCTCCACTTT.

The chain recombines TRBV5-5 with TRBJ2-5; TRBD1 matches at 11 bases. The CDR3 extends over 15 amino acids. V gave up 4 bases and J gave up 3 bases; unmatched junction bases: 5. Germline V gene lookup returns CDR1 SGHKS and CDR2 YYEKEE (reference sequence). The CDR3 coding sequence is TGTGCCAGCAGCACGGGACAGGGGGGAGAAGAGACCCAGTACTTC. It codes for CASSTGQGGEETQYF.

The CDR3: CASSMSGKVKQYF. CDR3 DNA sequence: TGTGCCAGTAGTATGTCGGGAAAAGTAAAGCAGTACTTC. V gene TRBV19 combines with J gene TRBJ2-7; weak D call: TRBD2 (5 bases). Trimming took off 3 bases at V and 8 bases at J, with 14 bases between the two ends. The germline gives CDR1 LNHDA, CDR2 SQIVND (reference sequence). The CDR3 length is 13 residues.

In this sample, this clone turned up many times. V and J are TRBV4-3 and TRBJ1-6, with 8 bases matching TRBD1. The junction had 6 bases not matched to a gene; V was cut back by 2 bases and J by 9 bases. Germline V gene lookup returns CDR1 LGHNA and CDR2 YSLEER. The CDR3 loop spans 15 amino acids. The chain's CDR3 is CASSQLVQGASPLHF. CDR3 in DNA: TGCGCCAGCAGCCAATTGGTCCAGGGGGCTTCACCCCTCCACTTT.

The chain is built from TRBV10-3 and TRBJ2-7, with a weak D call TRBD1 (6 bases). CDR3 length: 14 residues. Germline CDR1 and CDR2: ENHRY and SYGVKD. The ends were cut back, 0 bases at V and 1 base at J, with 7 bases in the middle. In DNA, the CDR3 is TGTGCCATCAGTGAGTCGACAGGATCCTACGAGCAGTACTTC. This encodes CAISESTGSYEQYF.

The CDR3 region has the DNA TGTGCCAGCAGCTTGGAGGGACCTCCCTACGAGCAGTACTTC. Protein sequence: CASSLEGPPYEQYF. This rearrangement joins TRBV7-2 to TRBJ2-7; D possibly corresponds to TRBD2 (6 bases). Germline V gene data show CDR1 as SGHTA and CDR2 as FQGNSA. The ends were cut back, 3 bases at V and 2 bases at J, with 11 bases in the middle. This CDR3 region has 14 residues.

The chain combines TRBV6-1 with TRBJ1-1, with 8 bases matching TRBD1. The CDR3 contains 13 residues. Germline lookup yields CDR1 MNHNS and CDR2 SASEGT. V lost 6 bases, J lost 5 bases, and 5 bases stayed unmatched. In DNA form, the CDR3 reads TGTGCCAGCAGGGAGACAGGGGAGACTGAAGCTTTCTTT. It is translated as CASRETGETEAFF.

V gene TRBV7-8 combines with J gene TRBJ1-2, with TRBD1 matching over 9 bases. The CDR3 runs 15 residues. CDR1 SGHVS and CDR2 FQNEAQ come from the germline V gene. V shed 0 bases and J 13 bases; nucleotides not matched to a gene: 12. The CDR3 region has the DNA TGTGCCAGCAGCTTAGCCCGGACAGGGGTTGATCACCGCACCTTC. This codes for CASSLARTGVDHRTF.

The chain combines TRBV7-9 with TRBJ2-7, with D perhaps matching TRBD2 (5 bases). The CDR3 totals 12 residues. Germline V gene sequence: CDR1 SEHNR, CDR2 FQNEAQ (reference sequence). The V gene lost 8 bases and the J gene lost 2 bases, with 10 bases spanning the gap. The CDR3 region has the DNA TGTGCCAGCGGAGACTATACCTACGAGCAGTACTTC. Translating gives CASGDYTYEQYF. Complete variable domain (other parts from reference TRBV7-9 and TRBJ2-7): DTGVSQNPRHKITKRGQNVTFRCDPISEHNRLYWYRQTLGQGPEFLTYFQNEAQLEKSRLLSDRFSAERPKGSFSTLEIQRTEQGDSAMYLCASGDYTYEQYFGPGTRLTVT.

This chain links TRBV5-4 with TRBJ2-3, with TRBD2 matching over 14 bases. The CDR3 is 17 residues long. CDR1 and CDR2 (germline): SGHNT, YYREEE (reference sequence). Trimming cost V 4 bases and J 2 bases; bases outside gene matches: 6. The DNA of the CDR3 is TGTGCCAGCAGCCCTAGGACTAGCGGGAGGCCCACAGATACGCAGTATTTT. Protein: CASSPRTSGRPTDTQYF. The variable domain in full, completed from reference TRBV5-4 and TRBJ2-3, reads ETGVTQSPTHLIKTRGQQVTLRCSSQSGHNTVSWYQQALGQGPQFIFQYYREEENGRGNFPPRFSGLQFPNYSSELNVNALELDDSALYLCASSPRTSGRPTDTQYFGPGTRLTVL.

The rearrangement joins TRBV4-3 to TRBJ1-4; D might be TRBD1 (6 bases). The CDR3 has 16 residues. With 4 bases removed from V and 7 bases from J, the gap between germline ends came to 19 bases. CDR1 and CDR2 (germline): LGHNA, YSLEER. CDR3 residues: CASSRQGREVGEKLFF. The DNA for the CDR3 is TGCGCCAGCAGCCGTCAGGGGAGGGAGGTTGGTGAAAAACTGTTTTTT.